Reported below is one T cell receptor (beta chain). Its specificity is not known. Repertoires were generated with immunoSEQ multiplex PCR, while TCRdb's copy carries only in-frame clones and drops some. This table has fewer than 120,000 clones, around 90% appearing once. V lost 4 bases and J 2 bases, leaving 20 bases between the germline ends. The CDR3 has 17 residues. Germline values: CDR1 SGDLS, CDR2 YYNGEE. This specimen comes from a study of T cell responses to AZD1222 COVID-19 vaccine. Study-level results: Spike was spanned by vaccine-associated CD4 TCRs, which were dominant at 160-218 and 743-854.

The TCR sequence derives from an adult in good health. V gene TRBV9 combines with J gene TRBJ2-3, with D perhaps TRBD1 (6 bases). The sequences come from peripheral blood, collected on day 0 of AZD1222 vaccination. The CDR3 DNA is TGTGCCAGCAGCCCGAGTTCAAGAGGGGGTAACACAGATACGCAGTATTTT. It yields the protein CASSPSSRGGNTDTQYF.